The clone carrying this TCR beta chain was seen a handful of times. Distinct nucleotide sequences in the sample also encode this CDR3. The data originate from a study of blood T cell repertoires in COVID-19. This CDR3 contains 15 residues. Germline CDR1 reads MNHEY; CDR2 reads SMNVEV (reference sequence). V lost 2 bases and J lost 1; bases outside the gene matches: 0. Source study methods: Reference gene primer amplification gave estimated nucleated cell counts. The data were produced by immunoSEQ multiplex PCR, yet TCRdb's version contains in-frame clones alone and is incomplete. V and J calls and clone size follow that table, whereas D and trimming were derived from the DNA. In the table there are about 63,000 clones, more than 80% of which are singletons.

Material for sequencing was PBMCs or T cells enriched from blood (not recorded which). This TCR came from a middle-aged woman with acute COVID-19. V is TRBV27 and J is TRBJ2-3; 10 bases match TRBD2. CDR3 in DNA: TGTGCCAGCAGTTTAGGGACTAGCGGCACAGATACGCAGTATTTT. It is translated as CASSLGTSGTDTQYF.